These T cell receptor beta chains were read from a single sample in a study of early stage breast cancer tumors. Repertoires were generated with immunoSEQ multiplex PCR, while TCRdb's copy carries only in-frame clones and drops some. The table lists some 58,000 clones, roughly 80% of them singletons. Sequencing input: blood. Receptors were obtained from a person aged 25-39 years with breast cancer. Both conserved end residues are part of each CDR3. D genes are given only for firm matches. The size field is filled for only some rows; it gives once, few, many or a size class.

>TRBV7-2|-|TRBD2|TRBJ2-7
TGTGCCAGCAGCTTACGTCAGTTAACTAGCGGGAGTTCCTACGAGCAGTACTTC
CASSLRQLTSGSSYEQYF
>TRBV5-6|-|TRBD1|TRBJ2-7
TGTGCCAGCAGCTTGGACTACCTTGGACAGGGGGCCCTCCTATACGAGCAGTACTTC
CASSLDYLGQGALLYEQYF
>TRBV5-1|-|TRBD1|TRBJ2-5
TGCGCCAGCAGCTTCCTGGGACAGGGGGCGTTCCGGGAGACCCAGTACTTC
CASSFLGQGAFRETQYF
>TRBV19|-|TRBD1|TRBJ1-5
TGTGCCAGTAGTCGGGACAGGGGGGGCAATCAGCCCCAGCATTTT
CASSRDRGGNQPQHF
>TRBV9|few|TRBD1|TRBJ2-7
TGTGCCAGCAGCGTAGAGGGACAGGCTTACGAGCAGTACTTC
CASSVEGQAYEQYF
>TRBV6-5|few|-|TRBJ1-1
TGTGCCAGCAGTTACGTCGGGGGATCCGGCACTGAAGCTTTCTTT
CASSYVGGSGTEAFF
>TRBV19|-|-|TRBJ1-2
TGTGCCAGTAGTATGAGCCAGTTCTATGGCTACACCTTC
CASSMSQFYGYTF
>TRBV6-1|-|-|TRBJ2-2
TGTGCCAGCAGTTTGCGGCTGAACACCGGGGAGCTGTTTTTT
CASSLRLNTGELFF
>TRBV5-4|-|TRBD2|TRBJ2-5
TGTGCCAGCAGCTTGGGTCTAGCGGGGTGGGGGACCCAGTACTTC
CASSLGLAGWGTQYF
>TRBV30|once|-|TRBJ1-2
TGTGCCTGGGAGTCCCTCACACGCCGGGGCTACACCTTC
CAWESLTRRGYTF
>TRBV19|few|-|TRBJ2-5
TGTGCCAGTAGTATCAGGGGAGAGACCCAGTACTTC
CASSIRGETQYF
>TRBV18|-|-|TRBJ2-5
TGTGCCAGCTCACCAGGGGGCGAAGAGACCCAGTACTTC
CASSPGGEETQYF
>TRBV7-6|few|-|TRBJ1-2
TGTGCCAGCAGCGGCACAGGGAGGGTTGGCTATGGCTACACCTTC
CASSGTGRVGYGYTF
>TRBV5-4|-|-|TRBJ2-1
TGTGCCAGCAGCTTGCGTTGGTCCCTTGCTGAGCGCGATGAGCAGTTCTTC
CASSLRWSLAERDEQFF
>TRBV5-1|once|-|TRBJ1-1
TGCGCCAGCAGCTGGGCCGTTCAGAACACTGAAGCTTTCTTT
CASSWAVQNTEAFF
>TRBV11-2|once|-|TRBJ2-1
TGTGCCAGCAGCTCGTATGCGGGCCCGGACAATGAGCAGTTCTTC
CASSSYAGPDNEQFF
>TRBV19|-|TRBD1|TRBJ1-5
TGTGCCAGTAGTATAGGATTTGACAGGGTTATTCAGCCCCAGCATTTT
CASSIGFDRVIQPQHF
>TRBV7-2|few|-|TRBJ2-3
TGTGCCAGCAGCTTATCCTCCACAGATACGCAGTATTTT
CASSLSSTDTQYF
>TRBV30|few|TRBD1|TRBJ1-6
TGTGCCTGGAGTCTTCCGGACAGGGAGAATTCACCCCTCCACTTT
CAWSLPDRENSPLHF
>TRBV4-3|-|-|TRBJ2-3
TGCGCCAGCAGCCAGGGGGATCACAGGTTAAGCACAGATACGCAGTATTTT
CASSQGDHRLSTDTQYF
>TRBV5-1|-|TRBD2|TRBJ2-1
TGCGCCAGCAGCTTACTAGCGGGATCCCCGGGCAATGAGCAGTTCTTC
CASSLLAGSPGNEQFF
>TRBV2|-|-|TRBJ2-1
TGTGCCAGCAGTACCCGGAGATTTGATGAGCAGTTCTTC
CASSTRRFDEQFF
>TRBV15|-|TRBD2|TRBJ2-3
TGTGCCACCAGCAGAGAAGGGCTAGCGGCGAACACAGATACGCAGTATTTT
CATSREGLAANTDTQYF
>TRBV29-1|-|-|TRBJ2-2
TGCAGCGTTCTGGACAGCCACGCGAACACCGGGGAGCTGTTTTTT
CSVLDSHANTGELFF
>TRBV5-6|once|-|TRBJ2-1
TGTGCCAGCAGCTCGTTCGGGATTGACGCCTACAATGAGCAGTTCTTC
CASSSFGIDAYNEQFF
>TRBV27|-|-|TRBJ2-1
TGTGCCAGCAGTCCTATGAGGCATGAGCAGTTCTTC
CASSPMRHEQFF
>TRBV18|-|TRBD2|TRBJ2-4
TGTGCCAGCTCACCTCCTAGCGGGAGGGGGGACATTCAGTACTTC
CASSPPSGRGDIQYF
>TRBV7-6|-|-|TRBJ2-5
TGTGCCAGCAGCTTAGTTACGAGCGTCCCAGAGACCCAGTACTTC
CASSLVTSVPETQYF
>TRBV18|-|-|TRBJ1-1
TGTGCCAGCTCACCATCGGTGAACACTGAAGCTTTCTTT
CASSPSVNTEAFF
>TRBV9|-|-|TRBJ2-5
TGTGCCAGCAGCGTAGGGCCGGTACAAGAGACCCAGTACTTC
CASSVGPVQETQYF
>TRBV7-2|-|TRBD1|TRBJ2-5
TGTGCCAGCAGCCAGGACAGGGGCCTGACCCAGTACTTC
CASSQDRGLTQYF
>TRBV30|-|TRBD2|TRBJ2-1
TGTGCCTGGAGTACTCCAACTAGCGGGAGGGGTAATGAGCAGTTCTTC
CAWSTPTSGRGNEQFF
>TRBV4-3|-|TRBD2|TRBJ2-1
TGCGCCAGCAGCCTGACTAGCGGGTCTCGGAATGAGCAGTTCTTC
CASSLTSGSRNEQFF
>TRBV19|-|-|TRBJ2-7
TGTGCCAGTAGTATAGTAGCAGGGGACGAGCAGTACTTC
CASSIVAGDEQYF
>TRBV9|-|TRBD1|TRBJ2-5
TGTGCCAGCAGCGCTCCAATGGGACAGCTCCAAGAGACCCAGTACTTC
CASSAPMGQLQETQYF
>TRBV4-1|-|-|TRBJ2-5
TGCGCCAGCAGCCAAGGTACTAAGGGAGAGACCCAGTACTTC
CASSQGTKGETQYF
>TRBV27|once|TRBD1|TRBJ2-7
TGTGCCAGCAGCACCGCTCTTTACCGGGACAGAAGCTCCTACGAGCAGTACTTC
CASSTALYRDRSSYEQYF
>TRBV10-2|few|-|TRBJ1-2
TGCGCCAGCAGTGAAGATCGGGGCGGGTATGGCTACACCTTC
CASSEDRGGYGYTF
>TRBV9|few|-|TRBJ1-4
TGTGCCAGCAGCGTAGCTGGGGGGCAGGTTGAAAAACTGTTTTTT
CASSVAGGQVEKLFF
>TRBV30|-|TRBD1|TRBJ2-1
TGTGCCTGGTCGGAATGGGGCAGGGGGCAGGGGGGAGGCCACAATGAGCAGTTCTTC
CAWSEWGRGQGGGHNEQFF
>TRBV23-1|-|TRBD2|TRBJ2-2
TGCGCCAGCAGTTCAATCCCAGCGGGAGGGCCGGGCGGGGAGCTGTTTTTT
CASSSIPAGGPGGELFF
>TRBV20-1|-|-|TRBJ2-7
TGCAGTGCCCTCCGGGACTACGAGCAGTACTTC
CSALRDYEQYF
>TRBV25-1|-|-|TRBJ1-2
TGTGCCAGCAGTGAGCCTTCAGGGCCCAATGGCTACACCTTC
CASSEPSGPNGYTF
>TRBV4-3|-|-|TRBJ1-1
TGCGCCAGCAGCCAAGCCTCCCGGTATGAAGCTTTCTTT
CASSQASRYEAFF
>TRBV11-2|-|TRBD1|TRBJ2-7
TGTGCCAGCAGCCCCGGCTCGACAGGGGAGTTCTACGAGCAGTACTTC
CASSPGSTGEFYEQYF
>TRBV19|-|TRBD1|TRBJ1-4
TGTGCCAGTAGCTCCGGGACAGGGGATGAAAAACTGTTTTTT
CASSSGTGDEKLFF